One sample yielded the 10 T cell receptor beta chains listed below, sequenced in a study of graft-versus-host responses after intestinal transplantation. Responders (roughly 200,000, CFSE-labeled) met roughly 200,000 stimulators that were irradiated and violet-dye-labeled. The method was immunoSEQ multiplex PCR; TCRdb's version includes in-frame clones alone and lacks a portion of them. The repertoire holds tens of thousands of clones, with 33% as singletons. The sequenced sample was alloreactive CD8+ T cells from a mixed lymphocyte reaction culture, obtained before intestinal transplant. The subset: CFSE-low proliferating T cells sorted from roughly six-day pre-transplant mixed lymphocyte reaction (GvH or HvG direction). The receptors here all came from a human patient who received an intestinal transplant.

The chain combines TRBV4-3 with TRBJ2-7; either TRBD1 or TRBD2 may fit D (6 bases each). Germline V lookup: CDR1 LGHNA, CDR2 YSLEER. This CDR3 spans 14 amino acids. V gave up 1 base and J gave up 3 bases, with 10 bases separating them. CDR3: CASSQGGAGYEQYF. In DNA form, the CDR3 reads TGCGCCAGCAGCCAAGGGGGGGCGGGCTACGAGCAGTACTTC.

The rearrangement uses TRBV6-6 and TRBJ1-1; D remains unclear. The germline V and J ends were trimmed by 2 bases and 4 bases, with 14 bases remaining between them. CDR1 MNHNY and CDR2 SVGAGI come from the germline V gene (reference sequence). This CDR3 spans 15 amino acids. The CDR3 reads CASSYLRPRSTEAFF. The CDR3 DNA sequence: TGTGCCAGCAGTTACCTCCGTCCCCGGAGCACTGAAGCTTTCTTT.

The V and J genes are TRBV6-8 and TRBJ2-7; 8 bases line up with TRBD1. With 0 bases clipped from V and 6 bases from J, the junction kept 1 base outside the gene matches. Germline CDR1 is MNHGY and CDR2 is SAAAGT. CDR3 size: 13 residues. The CDR3 here is CASSYSDRVEQYF. CDR3 nucleotides: TGTGCCAGCAGTTACTCGGACAGGGTCGAGCAGTACTTC.

This clone is medium-sized in the sample. The chain uses TRBV2 and TRBJ2-7; D is undetermined. This CDR3 contains 10 residues. CDR1 and CDR2 (germline): SNHLY, FYNNEI. V gave up 6 bases and J gave up 7 bases, with 7 bases separating them. The CDR3, as DNA: TGTGCCAGCAGGGGTTGGGAGCAGTACTTC. It codes for CASRGWEQYF.

This clone was seen only a few times. The chain recombines TRBV4-1 with TRBJ1-2; D gene unclear. Germline CDR1 MGHRA, CDR2 YSYEKL. Trimming shortened V by 4 bases and J by 1 base, and 13 bases separated the two germline ends. CDR3 length equals 15 residues. As DNA, the CDR3 is TGCGCCAGCAGCCCTTACAACACTTTTAACTATGGCTACACCTTC. This codes for CASSPYNTFNYGYTF.

By share, this clone counts as medium-sized (0.01 to 0.1%). The chain is built from TRBV7-9 and TRBJ2-3; D might be TRBD1 or TRBD2, each matching 5 bases. This CDR3 contains 15 residues. Germline V gene data show CDR1 as SEHNR and CDR2 as FQNEAQ (reference sequence). The V and J ends lost 5 bases and 1 base respectively, with 13 bases between them. CDR3 in DNA: TGTGCCAGCAGCACTGCCGGGGACGGCACAGATACGCAGTATTTT. Its protein product is CASSTAGDGTDTQYF.

A remark on this clone: The junction and the germline gene differ at one end; a read error may be behind it. The chain joins TRBV29-1 to TRBJ2-7; D is ambiguous. Germline V gene data show CDR1 as SQVTM and CDR2 as ANQGSEA. The CDR3 loop spans 12 amino acids. As DNA, the CDR3 is TGCAGCGTTGGTGACAACGCCTACGGGCAGTACTTC. This sequence encodes CSVGDNAYGQYF.

This chain connects TRBV4-1 to TRBJ2-7; weak D call: TRBD2 (6 bases). The CDR3 contains 14 residues. Germline lookup yields CDR1 MGHRA and CDR2 YSYEKL. Trimming removed 4 bases at V and 1 base at J, with 11 bases between. The CDR3 loop is CASSPRDLSYEQYF. The CDR3 region has the DNA TGCGCCAGCAGCCCGCGGGACCTATCCTACGAGCAGTACTTC.

This chain's CDR3 is CASSLGQFGETQYF. The DNA of the CDR3 is TGTGCCAGCAGTTTAGGACAGTTCGGGGAGACCCAGTACTTC. The chain carries TRBV28 and TRBJ2-5; possible D gene TRBD1, 6 bases. CDR3 length: 14 residues. Germline lookup yields CDR1 MDHEN and CDR2 SYDVKM. Trimming shortened V by 2 bases and J by 5 bases, and 12 bases separated the two germline ends.

This clone rates as medium-sized. The chain joins TRBV4-1 to TRBJ1-1, with 9 bases fitting TRBD1. V was pared by 2 bases and J by 1 base, with 2 bases of the junction left unmatched. The germline V gene has CDR1 MGHRA and CDR2 YSYEKL. This CDR3 has 15 amino acids. CDR3 DNA: TGCGCCAGCAGCCAACGGACAGGGGAGAACACTGAAGCTTTCTTT. Protein: CASSQRTGENTEAFF.